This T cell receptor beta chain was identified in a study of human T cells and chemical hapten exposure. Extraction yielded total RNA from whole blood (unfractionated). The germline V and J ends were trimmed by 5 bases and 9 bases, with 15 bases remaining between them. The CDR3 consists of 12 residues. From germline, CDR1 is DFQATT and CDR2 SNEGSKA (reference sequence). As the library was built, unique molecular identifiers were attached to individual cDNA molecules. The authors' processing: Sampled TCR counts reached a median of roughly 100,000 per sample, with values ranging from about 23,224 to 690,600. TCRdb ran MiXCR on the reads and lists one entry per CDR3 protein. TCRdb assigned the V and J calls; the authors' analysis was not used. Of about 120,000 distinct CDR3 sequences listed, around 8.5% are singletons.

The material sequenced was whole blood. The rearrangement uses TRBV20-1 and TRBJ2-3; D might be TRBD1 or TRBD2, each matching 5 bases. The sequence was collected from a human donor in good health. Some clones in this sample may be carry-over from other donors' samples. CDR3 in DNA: TGCAGTGCTGGTTTTAGAGGGGAGACGCAGTATTTT. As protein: CSAGFRGETQYF.